This TCR beta chain was sequenced in a study of blood T cells in healthy people across ages. Findings and caveats of the study: Total diversity from one million sequenced T cells was likely underestimated. Per million T cells, TCR beta diversity dropped roughly linearly as age increased.

Trimming left V 5 bases short and J 5 bases short, with 11 bases between. The CDR3 has 13 residues. CDR1 is SGHTA, CDR2 FQGTGA, per germline. This clonotype was detected only a few times. Its antigen is undetermined. Samples each had at least 5 micrograms of total RNA extracted. Through a sample-barcoded 5' primer and a J-beta primer mix, a second PCR was run for roughly 7 to 12 cycles. Any given sample supplied a minimum of 2.5 million CDR3-containing paired-end reads. TCRdb reprocessed the 5' RACE reads via MiXCR and lists one record per CDR3 protein. The data contain about 1.5 million distinct CDR3 sequences, approximately 39% of them seen just once; the ten biggest clones take up around 4%.

The sequenced sample consisted of blood. The gene calls are TRBV7-3 and TRBJ2-3; D call uncertain. This receptor was taken from a woman aged 18-29 years in good health. CDR3 coding DNA: TGTGCCAGCAGCCCCCCCGAGGAAGATACGCAGTATTTT. It is translated as CASSPPEEDTQYF.